This entry features one T cell receptor beta chain sequence. The CDR3 consists of 15 residues. Germline CDR1 is SGDLS and CDR2 is YYNGEE. This record comes from a study of blood T cells in healthy people across ages. Individuals who donated were healthy Caucasians from Russia aged roughly 6 to 90. Samples each yielded at least 5.5 micrograms of total RNA. A sample-barcoded 5' primer and a J-beta primer mix were used in a second PCR of roughly 7 to 11 cycles. Each cDNA molecule was tagged by a template-switch adaptor that had 12 random nucleotides. A single record per CDR3 protein comes from TCRdb applying MiXCR to the 5' RACE reads. The sample consists of hundreds of thousands of distinct CDR3 sequences, around 68% of them appearing once.

The material sequenced was blood. This sequence was found in a man younger than 40 in good health. The gene calls are TRBV9 and TRBJ2-1, with D tentatively TRBD2 (6 bases). The J call may not be correct, given that the DNA end is closer to TRBJ2-7. For the CDR3, the DNA is TGTGCCAGCAGCGTAGGGTCTAGCGATGCTTACGAGCAGTACTTC. It yields the protein CASSVGSSDAYEQYF.